The 14 T cell receptor beta chains reported below all come from one sample, sequenced in a study of blood T cell repertoires in COVID-19 (dated by TCRdb to about 2020). Library prep was done by the immunoSEQ multiplex PCR assay. Imported from immuneACCESS, the table was reduced by TCRdb to in-frame sequences with V and J called. These copies leave out some clones; in studies compared against another copy, an unresolved V gene accounts for under half, and the cause of the remainder is not known. Counted in this sample were more than 200,000 clones; about 85% of them appeared once. Together, the top ten hold roughly 0.69% of the sample. Sequences were obtained from peripheral blood. The receptors shown here come from a man aged 40-55 years with acute or convalescent COVID-19.

The J gene is TRBJ1-1, the V gene TRBV7-8; no definite D call. This CDR3 is 13 amino acids long. Germline-derived CDR1 and CDR2 are SGHVS and FQNEAQ. V dropped 4 bases and J dropped 1 base, with 7 bases sitting between them. CDR3 in amino acids: CASSSDTNTEAFF. CDR3 DNA sequence: TGTGCCAGCAGCTCCGACACGAACACTGAAGCTTTCTTT.

The genes are TRBV19 and TRBJ1-1; tentative D call: TRBD1 (6 bases). Trimming stripped 8 bases from V and 5 bases from J, with 15 bases between. Germline CDR1 and CDR2: LNHDA and SQIVND (reference sequence). The CDR3 contains 13 residues. The CDR3 here is CASSGGLITEAFF. As DNA, the CDR3 is TGTGCCAGTTCCGGGGGGCTCATTACTGAAGCTTTCTTT.

The chain is built from TRBV2 and TRBJ1-1; a possible D gene is TRBD1 (5 bases). Germline assignment: CDR1 SNHLY and CDR2 FYNNEI. This CDR3 region has 16 residues. Between the trimmed V and J ends, which lost 1 base and 6 bases, there was a span of 18 bases. The CDR3 DNA sequence: TGTGCCAGCAGTGAAGAGAGGACAATATCAGGAGCTGAAGCTTTCTTT. It is translated as CASSEERTISGAEAFF.

This clone was detected only a few times. The chain couples TRBV11-2 to TRBJ2-7; a weak D match, TRBD1 (5 bases). V shed 6 bases and J shed 4 bases, with 10 bases lying between them. The length of the CDR3 is 12 residues. Germline CDR1 reads SGHAT; CDR2 reads FQNNGV. The CDR3 here is CASRRNRYEQYF. The CDR3 region has the DNA TGTGCCAGCAGACGTAACAGGTACGAGCAGTACTTC. Using reference TRBV11-2 and TRBJ2-7 for the parts outside the CDR3, the full variable domain is EAGVAQSPRYKIIEKRQSVAFWCNPISGHATLYWYQQILGQGPKLLIQFQNNGVVDDSQLPKDRFSAERLKGVDSTLKIQPAKLEDSAVYLCASRRNRYEQYFGPGTRLTVT.

V gene TRBV7-6 combines with J gene TRBJ2-1, with TRBD2 matching 12 bases. J gave up 3 bases and V 0 bases, and 9 bases lay outside the gene matches. This CDR3 comprises 19 residues. CDR1 SGHVS and CDR2 FNYEAQ come from the germline V gene. The CDR3 loop is CASSLAVPSGRALYNEQFF. As DNA, the CDR3 is TGTGCCAGCAGCTTAGCCGTGCCTAGCGGGAGGGCTCTCTACAATGAGCAGTTCTTC.

This clone was observed a single time. J is TRBJ2-1 and V is TRBV2; TRBD1 aligns across 8 bases. V shed 8 bases and J 8 bases; nucleotides not matched to a gene: 11. There are 14 residues in the CDR3. Germline V gives CDR1 SNHLY, CDR2 FYNNEI. The CDR3 DNA reads TGTGCCAGCGTCCTTACCAGGGGGCGGCATGAGCAGTTCTTC. Translated, it gives CASVLTRGRHEQFF.

This chain links TRBV9 with TRBJ2-3; TRBD2 agrees at 8 bases. The junction had 4 bases not matched to a gene; V was cut back by 0 bases and J by 1 base. CDR3 length equals 16 residues. Germline-derived CDR1 and CDR2 are SGDLS and YYNGEE. CDR3 nucleotide sequence: TGTGCCAGCAGCGTAGGCGGGGGGATTCGCACAGATACGCAGTATTTT. This translates into CASSVGGGIRTDTQYF.

The genes are TRBV9 and TRBJ2-2, with 7 bases fitting TRBD1. The CDR3 length is 16 residues. The ends lost 4 bases at V and 0 bases at J; junction bases unmatched: 6. Germline loops: CDR1 SGDLS, CDR2 YYNGEE. The DNA of the CDR3 is TGTGCCAGCAGCTATAGACAGGGCCCGAACACCGGGGAGCTGTTTTTT. Its protein product is CASSYRQGPNTGELFF. The full variable domain, completed using reference TRBV9 and TRBJ2-2, is DSGVTQTPKHLITATGQRVTLRCSPRSGDLSVYWYQQSLDQGLQFLIQYYNGEERAKGNILERFSAQQFPDLHSELNLSSLELGDSALYFCASSYRQGPNTGELFFGEGSRLTVL.

The rearrangement joins TRBV27 to TRBJ2-7, with 8 nucleotides matching TRBD1. The CDR3 runs 12 residues. Unmatched junction bases numbered 0, after V lost 5 bases and J lost 3 bases. From germline, CDR1 is MNHEY and CDR2 SMNVEV (reference sequence). The CDR3 here is CASSGTGYEQYF. CDR3 sequence (DNA): TGTGCCAGCAGTGGGACAGGCTACGAGCAGTACTTC.

The chain joins TRBV29-1 to TRBJ1-1, with 9 positions matching TRBD1. The CDR3 runs 14 residues. The germline gives CDR1 SQVTM, CDR2 ANQGSEA. With 5 bases clipped from V and 0 bases from J, the junction kept 4 bases outside the gene matches. The CDR3 DNA reads as TGCAGCGTTCGAGGGACAGGGATGAACACTGAAGCTTTCTTT. It specifies CSVRGTGMNTEAFF.

Worth noting for this clone: The identical CDR3 is also encoded by other nucleotide sequences in the sample. The chain recombines TRBV5-4 with TRBJ2-1; 12 bases line up with TRBD2. This CDR3 has 16 residues. CDR1 is SGHNT and CDR2 is YYREEE in the germline V gene (reference sequence). J lost 6 bases, V lost 3 bases, and 7 bases had no gene match. DNA of the CDR3: TGTGCCAGCAGCTCAAAGACTAGCGGGGGTCGCAATGAGCAGTTCTTC. As protein: CASSSKTSGGRNEQFF.

The V and J genes are TRBV15 and TRBJ2-2; possibly TRBD2 for D (6 bases). Germline loops: CDR1 LNHNV, CDR2 YYDKDF (reference sequence). The CDR3 totals 17 residues. Between the trimmed V and J ends, which lost 0 bases and 5 bases, there was a span of 16 bases. The CDR3, as DNA: TGTGCCACCAGCAGAGACCCCCGGGGGTTGGGTACCGGGGAGCTGTTTTTT. Protein product: CATSRDPRGLGTGELFF.

The chain carries TRBV9 and TRBJ2-7; D is ambiguous. The germline gives CDR1 SGDLS, CDR2 YYNGEE. The CDR3 sequence is 14 residues long. V was clipped by 4 bases and J by 3 bases, with 14 bases between them. The CDR3: CASSPSTANYEQYF. The CDR3, as DNA: TGTGCCAGCAGCCCTAGTACGGCCAACTACGAGCAGTACTTC.

To note about this clone: Other DNA sequences in the sample encode the same CDR3. The chain combines TRBV7-9 with TRBJ1-2; TRBD1 matches 10 bases. Germline V gene lookup returns CDR1 SEHNR and CDR2 FQNEAQ (reference sequence). This CDR3 region has 14 residues. V was pared by 3 bases and J by 6 bases, with 4 bases of the junction left unmatched. This CDR3 reads CASSLAGTGDGYTF. The CDR3 DNA sequence: TGTGCCAGCAGCTTGGCCGGGACAGGGGATGGCTACACCTTC.